This T cell receptor (beta chain) originates from a study of T cells in Graves' hyperthyroidism and ophthalmopathy. Study context: The authors collected peripheral blood at initial diagnosis, before any treatment.

The PBMCs studied were ones that came from 9 to 10 ml fresh peripheral blood. V was pared by 6 bases and J by 7 bases, with 18 bases between. The CDR3 covers 14 residues. CDR1 and CDR2 from the germline V gene are KGHSH and LQKENI. It was RNA transcripts that yielded the amplified TCR beta CDR3 regions. HTBI primers drove first-round RT-PCR of the TCR CDR3. MiXCR, applied by TCRdb to the multiplex PCR reads, yields one record per CDR3 protein. The sample records 300,000 to 400,000 distinct CDR3 sequences, about 15% being singletons. To note about this clonotype: Antigen: not known.

General observations from the study: Model-based prediction identified ophthalmopathy a median roughly 6.1 months prior to its onset. Within blood appeared most thyroid clonotypes that had expanded above 0.001.

The sample was blood. The genes are TRBV18 and TRBJ1-2; D gene uncertain. This TCR was sampled from a young woman with Graves' ophthalmopathy. The CDR3 here is CASSIRAQSLGYTF. CDR3 in DNA: TGTGCCAGCTCGATCCGGGCCCAATCTCTTGGCTACACCTTC.